A selection of T cell receptor beta chains follows, all from one sample in a study of T cells expressing NK-cell markers. TCRdb reanalyzed the 5' RACE reads and collapses them to one entry per CDR3 protein, without DNA. The sample totals roughly 420,000 distinct CDR3 sequences. Specimen: blood T cells: a sorted CD56 or NKG2C T cell subset, CD4+ or CD8+ T cells, or bulk PBMC T cells (not recorded which). All receptors come from a woman aged 18 to 75 in good health. CDR3s include the opening cysteine and the closing phenylalanine or tryptophan.

len: 14; j_gene: TRBJ1-5; v_gene: TRBV12-3/TRBV12-4; CDR3aa: CASSIDGGNQPQHF
len: 15; j_gene: TRBJ2-1; v_gene: TRBV9; CDR3aa: CASSAFIGGSNEQFF
len: 12; j_gene: TRBJ2-2; v_gene: TRBV20-1; CDR3aa: CSASGNTGELFF
len: 12; j_gene: TRBJ2-3; v_gene: TRBV7-2; CDR3aa: CASSGPPEAQYF
len: 14; j_gene: TRBJ1-5; v_gene: TRBV5-6; CDR3aa: CASSLGSQHQPQHF
len: 16; j_gene: TRBJ1-4; v_gene: TRBV12-3/TRBV12-4; CDR3aa: CASLPSAVSTNEKLFF
len: 12; j_gene: TRBJ1-5; v_gene: TRBV20-1; CDR3aa: CSAGRDHQPQHF
len: 12; j_gene: TRBJ2-5; v_gene: TRBV12-3/TRBV12-4; CDR3aa: CASSVIQETQYF
len: 13; j_gene: TRBJ2-5; v_gene: TRBV12-3/TRBV12-4; CDR3aa: CASSRGAQETQYF
len: 15; j_gene: TRBJ2-1; v_gene: TRBV3-1; CDR3aa: CASSLRTGRGNEQFF
len: 15; j_gene: TRBJ1-6; v_gene: TRBV4-3; CDR3aa: CASSQDTQRNSPLHF